This TCR beta chain was captured by sequencing in a study of blood T cells in healthy people across ages (dated by TCRdb to the mid-2010s). In terms of the full investigation: In model experiments, roughly one uniquely barcoded TCR beta cDNA molecule per two T cells was captured by template switching. Age-related changes in TCR beta repertoire diversity were measured in the study by deep sequencing normalized with unique cDNA molecular identifiers. The donors were divided into four age groups: young (average approximately 15 years), middle-aged (approximately 41), aged (about 56) and long-lived (roughly 86). To avoid experimental bias, donors of different ages were spread randomly across the sequencing lanes. Using the same blood draw, the study looked at two additional independent replicas of 1 million unique cDNA reads for two donors, one aged 18 to 29 and the other aged 80 or older.

Systemically healthy Caucasian individuals from Russia, around 39 in total and aged 6 to 90 years, were included as donors. Each donor gave 8 to 10 milliliters of peripheral blood, collected into EDTA-treated Vacutainer tubes. Ficoll-Paque density-gradient centrifugation was used to isolate PBMCs, with at least 6 million obtained per sample. Total RNA was extracted from PBMCs with Trizol reagent, with at least 5 micrograms obtained per sample. Naive CD45RAhigh/CD27high T cell percentages were measured by flow cytometry on a PBMC aliquot from every donor. The full study reports these points: Observed TCR beta diversity correlated strongly with the percentage of naive T cells measured by flow cytometry. Estimates of total diversity based on one million sequenced T cells were regarded as lower bounds and as underestimates. Compared with the aged group, the long-lived group had more naive CD4+ T cells, fewer expanded clones and increased TCR diversity, suggesting age selection. Since profiling was done on bulk unsorted PBMCs, naive and antigen-experienced compartments could not be conclusively compared. Because donor CMV infection status was unknown, age-related changes in expanded clonotypes were potentially confounded. Observed TCR beta diversity per million T cells fell roughly linearly with age, and a significant reduction was already apparent by age approximately 41.

On this clonotype: The clone's antigen remains unknown. Base quality data are lacking; no much larger clone is found one base away.

The library relied on 5' RACE. Sequencing was carried out with an Illumina HiSeq 2500. A second PCR of roughly 7 to 11 cycles was run with a J-beta primer mix and a sample-barcoded 5' primer. A template-switch 5' adaptor carrying 12 random nucleotides introduced a unique molecular identifier onto each TCR beta cDNA molecule. Each sample yielded at least 2.5 million CDR3-containing paired-end reads. All of the RNA was converted into first-strand cDNA using the Mint cDNA synthesis kit, with a TRBC-specific oligonucleotide serving as the primer. Following uracil-DNA glycosylase treatment, all cDNA underwent a first 18-cycle PCR with the universal primers M1SS and BC2_uni_R. The published analysis was carried out like this. For normalization, 1 million high-quality reads, each with a distinct molecular identifier, were randomly selected from each sample. Instead of being binned into consensus sequences, reads with shared molecular identifiers were discarded. MiTCR, set to a Q25 quality threshold and the strictest error-elimination algorithm, was used for CDR3 identification, clonotype clustering and error correction. A nonparametric unseen species model using Euler transformation provided a lower-bound estimate of total TCR beta diversity. TCRdb took the public reads, trimmed them with fastp at Q25, ran MiXCR for clone calling and kept in-frame beta chains. Here each entry gathers all rows of one CDR3 protein and keeps the most common genes and DNA. V and J calls and clone size were set by TCRdb, not the authors. This sample comprises hundreds of thousands of distinct CDR3 sequences, about 53% of them detected only once. The top ten clonotypes cover about two fifths of the sample.

The receptor was isolated from a man aged 55-75 years in good health. Specimen: blood.

The CDR3: CSASPFGNEQFF. At the DNA level, the sequence is TGCAGTGCTAGCCCCTTTGGGAATGAGCAGTTCTTC. The chain employs TRBV20-1 and TRBJ2-1, with the D gene not clear enough to name. The CDR3 goes from the cysteine to the phenylalanine over 12 residues. Kept here is only the CDR3 DNA, which spans 36 bases and is read in frame from base 1. Trimming removed 3 bases from V and 7 bases from J, leaving 10 bases between the germline ends. CDR1 and CDR2, looked up from the germline V gene (reference sequence), are DFQATT and SNEGSKA.